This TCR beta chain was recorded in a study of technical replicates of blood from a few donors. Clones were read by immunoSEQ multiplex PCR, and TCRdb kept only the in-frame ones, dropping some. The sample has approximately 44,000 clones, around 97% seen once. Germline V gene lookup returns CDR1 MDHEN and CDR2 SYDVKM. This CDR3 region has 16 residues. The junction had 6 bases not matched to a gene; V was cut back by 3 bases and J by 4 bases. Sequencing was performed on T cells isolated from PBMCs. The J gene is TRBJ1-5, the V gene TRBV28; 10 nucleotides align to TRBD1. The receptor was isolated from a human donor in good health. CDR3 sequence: CASSLWGQGLNQPQHF. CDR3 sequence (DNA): TGTGCCAGCAGTTTGTGGGGACAGGGGTTAAATCAGCCCCAGCATTTT.